This T cell receptor (beta chain) was recorded in a study of Ad26.COV2.S vaccination and SARS-CoV-2 variants. TCRdb's copy holds only in-frame clones and misses some; the assay was immunoSEQ multiplex PCR. The data show around 350,000 clones, roughly 84% seen once. Treatment reported: around 19 received Ad26.COV2.S at low or high dose, single or two shots; about 5 received placebo; per-sample allocation not given. Day 63 after the first injection of vaccine or placebo was the sampling time. CDR1 SGHDN and CDR2 FVKESK come from the germline V gene. The V gene lost 2 bases and the J gene lost 5 bases, with 16 bases spanning the gap. The CDR3 is 15 residues long.

This sample comprised peripheral blood, obtained in a trial of Ad26.COV2.S vaccine versus placebo. This chain uses TRBV14 with TRBJ2-7; D is possibly TRBD1 or TRBD2 (6 bases each). The sequence was collected from a person between 18 and 59 years old who received the Ad26.COV2.S COVID-19 vaccine or a placebo. In DNA, the CDR3 is TGTGCCAGCAGCCAAAGAGGTACAGGGAGGAACGAGCAGTACTTC. This sequence encodes CASSQRGTGRNEQYF.